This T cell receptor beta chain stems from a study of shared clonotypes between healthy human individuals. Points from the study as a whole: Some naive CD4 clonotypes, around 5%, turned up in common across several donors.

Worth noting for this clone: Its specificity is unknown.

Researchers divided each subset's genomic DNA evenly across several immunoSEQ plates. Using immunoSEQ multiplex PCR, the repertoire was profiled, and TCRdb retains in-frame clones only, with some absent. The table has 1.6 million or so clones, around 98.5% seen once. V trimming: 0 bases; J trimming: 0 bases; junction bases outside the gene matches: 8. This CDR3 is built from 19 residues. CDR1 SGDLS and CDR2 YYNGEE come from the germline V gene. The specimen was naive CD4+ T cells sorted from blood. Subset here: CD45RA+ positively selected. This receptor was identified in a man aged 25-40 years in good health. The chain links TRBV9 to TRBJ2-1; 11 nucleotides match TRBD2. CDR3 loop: CASSVAGTSGVSSYNEQFF. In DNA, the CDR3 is TGTGCCAGCAGCGTAGCCGGGACTAGCGGAGTTAGCTCCTACAATGAGCAGTTCTTC. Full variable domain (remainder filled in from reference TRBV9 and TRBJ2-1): DSGVTQTPKHLITATGQRVTLRCSPRSGDLSVYWYQQSLDQGLQFLIQYYNGEERAKGNILERFSAQQFPDLHSELNLSSLELGDSALYFCASSVAGTSGVSSYNEQFFGPGTRLTVL.